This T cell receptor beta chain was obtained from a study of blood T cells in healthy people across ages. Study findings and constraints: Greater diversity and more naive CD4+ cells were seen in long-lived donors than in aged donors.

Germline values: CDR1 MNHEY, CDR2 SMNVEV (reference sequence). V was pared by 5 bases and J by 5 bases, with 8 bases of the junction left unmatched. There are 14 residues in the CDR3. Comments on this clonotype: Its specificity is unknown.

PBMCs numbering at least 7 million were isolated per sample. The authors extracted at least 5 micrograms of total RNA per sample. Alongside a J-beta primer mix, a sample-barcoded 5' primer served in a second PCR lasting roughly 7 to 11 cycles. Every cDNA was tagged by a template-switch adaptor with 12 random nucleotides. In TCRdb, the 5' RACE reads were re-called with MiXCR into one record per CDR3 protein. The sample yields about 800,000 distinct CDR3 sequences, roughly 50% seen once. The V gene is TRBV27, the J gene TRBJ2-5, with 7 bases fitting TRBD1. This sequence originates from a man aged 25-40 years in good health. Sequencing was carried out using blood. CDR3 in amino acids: CASSTYRGFETQYF. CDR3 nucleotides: TGTGCCAGCAGTACCTACAGGGGCTTTGAGACCCAGTACTTC.